This T cell receptor (beta chain) was captured by sequencing in a study of PD-1 blockade in classical Hodgkin lymphoma. Germline CDR1 and CDR2: MNHNY and SVGAGI (reference sequence). This CDR3 is built from 16 residues. Deletions cut 4 bases from V and 3 bases from J, with 18 bases between. Repertoires were generated with immunoSEQ multiplex PCR, while TCRdb's copy carries only in-frame clones and drops some. The table has 9,500 to 10,000 clones, 65% to 75% seen once. Stated time point: cycle 4 day 1 (C4D1), after less than 7 weeks of nivolumab. With no exception, relapse followed autologous stem cell transplantation in all patients, and brentuximab vedotin exposure varied. Thawed PBMCs underwent magnetic negative selection to obtain purified CD8+ T cells.

The receptor was isolated from a human donor with classical Hodgkin lymphoma. Sequenced here: CD8+ T cells from blood, sampled before the fourth cycle of nivolumab. The chain combines TRBV6-6 with TRBJ1-1, with D perhaps TRBD1 (5 bases). The CDR3 loop is CASSWTPNLEDTEAFF. The CDR3, as DNA: TGTGCCAGCAGTTGGACACCGAATCTCGAGGACACTGAAGCTTTCTTT.